This TCR beta chain originates from a study of cytomegalovirus exposure and HLA in healthy donors listed by TCRdb under 2017. At the level of the whole study: According to an earlier analysis of several hundred of the donors, about 180 million T cells yielded 95 million to 140 million unique TCR beta sequences and about 300 Gb of sequence data. Every discovery cohort repertoire had been produced on one sequencing platform. A later analysis re-examined previously published TCR beta repertoires from about 700 donors and added high-resolution HLA genotyping to investigate patterns of TCR occurrence. The T cell repertoires of 550 to 850 subjects were profiled by immunosequencing and related to cytomegalovirus serostatus. To predict cytomegalovirus infection status, the study combined high-throughput TCR immunosequencing, statistical association of individual TCRs with disease status, and machine learning. Rather than using new phenotypic data, the later analysis identified candidate immune exposures from TCR beta sequences and from how often those sequences occurred across donors. The number of typed donors differed by locus: about 629-630 for A, B, C, DRB1 and DQB1; approximately 520 for DQA1; roughly 600 for DPA1; and 400 to 480 for DPB1. Of the approximately 400 genotyped donors, less than 85% were placed in the genetic ancestry cluster associated with self-reported Caucasian donors. Donor age, sex, ethnicity and CMV serostatus were collected together with the repertoire data. The study aimed to test whether cataloging public T cell receptors could reveal signatures of past pathogen exposure. Class I and class II HLA loci were covered by the typing at four-digit resolution. A later genetic analysis took genome-wide SNP genotypes for about 55% of the roughly 670 donors and used that subset as a discovery cohort. Besides the first cohort of 550 to 750 subjects, a separate validation cohort made up of over 100 different subjects was used. Roughly 300 gigabases of sequencing data and approximately 91 million unique TCR sequences made up an early release that covered 500 to 700 HLA-typed donors. Across some 400 genotyped donors of the cohort, an average of about 240,000 unique TCR beta nucleotide sequences per donor were sequenced, and 15% to 20% of those sequences were non-productive. Roughly five DR-DQ haplotypes were handled as single units for association and clustering because linkage in the cohort was strong. In an earlier analysis of several hundred of the donors, high-throughput TCR beta sequencing was used to judge whether each TCR beta V gene segment behaved as functional or pseudogenic. Findings and caveats that apply to the study as a whole: Sequencing depth was assumed to be roughly uniform across donors in the presence/absence analyses, though that assumption may not hold. In a later analysis, the rate of TCR association differed among HLA loci, with DRB1 alleles having the most associated TCRs and HLA-C alleles having the fewest. Some IMGT-functional V segments, including TRBV6-2 and TRBV6-3, could not be told apart with the 87-base-pair reads, so those segments were excluded. The authors suggested that the approach could potentially be generalized to other disease states and immunological phenotypes. The sequencing pipeline was judged likely to have produced a cluster of highly shared sequence variants as a technical artifact. In an earlier analysis of around 600 of the donors, most TCR beta V segments appeared in productive rearrangements about 90% or about 30% of the time, broadly matching IMGT annotations. A few of the identified cytomegalovirus-associated TCR beta chains were confirmed in vitro to be specific for cytomegalovirus antigens. In the study, roughly 160 TCR beta chains were listed as associated with cytomegalovirus. A further reported finding was that TCR beta sequences accurately predicted the HLA-A and HLA-B alleles for most subjects in the first cohort. Compared with the roughly 710-donor mean, donors in an Asian-associated ancestry cluster had fewer N-insertions in productive TCRs, according to a later genetic analysis. Most CMV-associated TCR beta chains appeared to be HLA-restricted in a later analysis, and the HLA associations seemed to be driven largely by CMV exposure. Because HLA typing was unavailable for some donors at each locus, only the typed subset was used in association tests. Across donors, most TCR sequences were observed very rarely, whereas some public TCRs were present in many individuals. Immune exposure information for the cohort was limited to CMV serostatus. An association between a missense DCLRE1C variant and V-gene and J-gene trimming of TCR beta chains was found in a later genetic analysis and replicated in an independent cohort. In a later analysis, HLA-associated TCR beta chains were found to be more clonally expanded and to have lower generation probabilities than equally common non-associated chains. Several of the top co-occurrence clusters appeared to be linked to parvovirus B19, influenza, CMV and Epstein-Barr virus, according to a later analysis. The classifier was reported to diagnose cytomegalovirus status with high specificity and sensitivity in both the original and validation cohorts. Fewer than 20 rarely observed V segments, including chromosome 9 orphons, were excluded from the earlier analysis of a few hundred of the donors because counts were too low. Specific HLA alleles were associated with over 15,000 TCR beta sequences at a false discovery rate of 0.05 in a later analysis. The cohort was sequenced for TCR beta chains only, and without alpha or paired-chain data the features that could be detected were limited. Linkage disequilibrium might explain the correlated functional status among segregating V segments, but an unknown experimental factor could not be excluded. When HLA alleles, especially DR and DQ, strongly co-occurred, attributing TCR associations to individual alleles was difficult.

CDR1 and CDR2, per the germline V gene, are SGHVS and FNYEAQ. V is pruned by 0 bases and J by 6 bases, leaving 10 bases of the junction without a gene match. The CDR3 starts with the cysteine, ends with the phenylalanine, and has 16 residues. Solely the CDR3 DNA is kept, with 48 bases framed from the first base. The protocol used for the library was the immunoSEQ multiplex PCR assay. The multiplex PCR relied on a mix of 60 forward primers for TCR Vbeta segments and 13 reverse primers for TCR Jbeta segments. Amplification of the CDR3 region of rearranged TCR beta genes was performed with a multiplex PCR assay on genomic DNA. The Illumina HiSeq System was used to sequence the amplified TCR beta libraries as 87-base-pair reads. The paper's processing steps were these. A later analysis tallied roughly 78 million unique TCR beta chains across the 666 repertoires, and about 12 million of those chains were shared by two or more donors. A nearest-neighbor algorithm error-corrected the raw reads and collapsed the reads into unique sequences, merging closely related sequences to remove PCR and sequencing errors. CDR3 sequences were aligned to IMGT reference sequences to assign V, D and J gene segments. For a sequence to be retained, at least a six-nucleotide match to both a V gene segment and a J gene segment was required. A rearrangement counted as productive if the CDR3 had no stop codons and remained in frame with V and J, and every other rearrangement counted as non-productive. CDR3 was defined by IMGT convention, running from the second conserved V-encoded cysteine to the conserved J-encoded phenylalanine. Sequences without an unambiguous match to a single V gene segment were excluded from the earlier analysis of 450 to 650 of the donors. An earlier analysis of some 610 of the donors called V segments functional above 56.7% productive rearrangements and segregating when the between-donor standard deviation exceeded 5%. A statistical classification framework was developed to diagnose cytomegalovirus status using the catalog of TCR beta chain sequences. In a later analysis, V and J genes were assigned by comparing TCR nucleotide sequences against IMGT/GENE-DB human TR gene sequences. In a later analysis, CDR3 sequences and most-parsimonious VDJ recombination scenarios were assigned using the TCRdist pipeline. In a later analysis, each TCR beta chain was defined by its CDR3 amino acid sequence together with its V-gene family, and reads lacking a unique V-gene family were excluded. To address suspected cross-contamination and a sequencing artifact, a later analysis removed around 590 highly shared, low-generation-probability nucleotide sequences. In a later analysis, a clonal expansion index for each public chain was calculated from normalized within-repertoire ranks of inferred template counts. A later analysis computed generation probabilities with a VDJ recombination model fitted to out-of-frame rearrangements, and checked the results against IGoR. In a later analysis, hypergeometric tests were used to score TCR-TCR, TCR-HLA and TCR-CMV co-occurrence, with a repertoire-size bias correction applied to TCR pairs. False discovery rates were estimated in a later analysis by permuting HLA or CMV assignments 20 times. A later analysis grouped co-occurring TCRs with DBSCAN, adding TCRdist sequence similarity when clustering within HLA-allele-positive subsets. Co-occurrence clustering excluded repertoires with fewer than 30,000 or more than 120,000 public chains, plus five with anomalous nucleotide sharing. This immuneACCESS table, as held by TCRdb, lists in-frame sequences with V and J called but not all clones. Of the missing ones, under half trace to an unresolved V gene in checked studies; the others have no known cause. The V and J calls and clone size were taken over from that table, and D and trimming were inferred from the DNA. The sample's clone listing holds roughly 53,000 clones. The leading ten clones occupy 2.3% of the sample.

The cohort comprised several hundred healthy bone marrow donors. At the time of sampling, all cohort members were nominally healthy, though unrecorded immune exposures were likely present. The donor was CMV seronegative and belonged to the group of around 400 seronegative cohort members. Each donor provided a peripheral blood sample, and peripheral blood mononuclear cells were used for TCR beta sequencing. The Qiagen DNeasy Blood Extraction Kit was used to extract genomic DNA from the blood cell samples. Comment on this clone: Its antigen remains unidentified.

The sequence joins TRBV7-6 to TRBJ2-7; 8 nucleotides in the junction match TRBD1. This TCR derives from a female donor in good health and CMV-seronegative. The sequencing input was PBMCs. The DNA reads TGTGCCAGCAGCTTAGCGTTACAGGGGGAAGCGTCCGAGCAGTACTTC. This sequence encodes CASSLALQGEASEQYF.